These T cell receptor beta chains were read from a single sample in a study of blood T cell repertoires in COVID-19. The data were produced by immunoSEQ multiplex PCR, yet TCRdb's version contains in-frame clones alone and is incomplete. This table has around 130,000 clones, around 88% appearing once. The specimen was peripheral blood. The origin of the receptors is a man aged 50 to 59 with active or convalescent COVID-19. The CDR3 runs from the conserved cysteine through the conserved F or W. D genes are given only for firm matches. Clone size is stated in some rows and not others, as once, few, many or a class when expanded.

TRBV5-5	.	16	once	TRBJ2-2	TGTGCCAGCAGCTTGGTTGCGGGGCTGAACACCGGGGAGCTGTTTTTT	CASSLVAGLNTGELFF
TRBV10-3	.	15	.	TRBJ2-6	TGTGCCATCAGTGATGGCTCCTCTGGGGCCAACGTCCTGACTTTC	CAISDGSSGANVLTF
TRBV30	.	15	once	TRBJ1-5	TGTGCCTGGAGTGTACGACGGGGGAGGAATCAGCCCCAGCATTTT	CAWSVRRGRNQPQHF
TRBV10-3	TRBD1	15	.	TRBJ2-7	TGTGCCATCAGTGCCCGGGACAGGGCCCCCTACGAGCAGTACTTC	CAISARDRAPYEQYF
TRBV28	TRBD1	17	.	TRBJ2-4	TGTGCCAGCAGTCCCTCGGGACAGACCCTAGCCAAAAACATTCAGTACTTC	CASSPSGQTLAKNIQYF
TRBV14	.	12	once	TRBJ1-2	TGTGCCAGCAGCCAAGATTCTCGGGGCTACACCTTC	CASSQDSRGYTF
TRBV5-5	TRBD1	15	.	TRBJ1-5	TGTGCCAGCAGCTTGGGGGGACAGGGGGATCAGCCCCAGCATTTT	CASSLGGQGDQPQHF
TRBV7-9	.	15	.	TRBJ1-3	TGTGCCAGCAGCTTACGCCTCAGCTCTGGAAACACCATATATTTT	CASSLRLSSGNTIYF
TRBV12-5	.	17	.	TRBJ1-5	TGTGCTAGTGGGGTTGGACGGAGGCCGCATAGCAATCAGCCCCAGCATTTT	CASGVGRRPHSNQPQHF
TRBV29-1	TRBD1	13	.	TRBJ1-4	TGCAGCGTCCGACGACAGGGCGAGGGAAAACTGTTTTTT	CSVRRQGEGKLFF
TRBV6-5	TRBD2	15	.	TRBJ2-2	TGTGCCAGCAGAACTAGCGGGGGTTTTCCCGGGGAGCTGTTTTTT	CASRTSGGFPGELFF
TRBV19	.	18	.	TRBJ1-2	TGTGCCAGTACCATAGGTCGAGAGTCGGGCGGAGGCGTCTATGGCTACACCTTC	CASTIGRESGGGVYGYTF
TRBV2	.	14	.	TRBJ1-6	TGTGCCAGCCGAGCCCCCCAGGGGAATTCACCCCTCCACTTT	CASRAPQGNSPLHF
TRBV2	TRBD1	15	.	TRBJ2-1	TGTGCCAGCAGACTCCGGGACAGTTCCTACAATGAGCAGTTCTTC	CASRLRDSSYNEQFF
TRBV5-5	.	15	.	TRBJ2-7	TGTGCCAGCAGCTTGGGCGGGACTGGCCTCTACGAGCAGTACTTC	CASSLGGTGLYEQYF
TRBV4-1	.	17	.	TRBJ1-6	TGCGCCAGCAGCCAAGTACCAGGGGCGGCCCGAAATTCACCCCTCCACTTT	CASSQVPGAARNSPLHF